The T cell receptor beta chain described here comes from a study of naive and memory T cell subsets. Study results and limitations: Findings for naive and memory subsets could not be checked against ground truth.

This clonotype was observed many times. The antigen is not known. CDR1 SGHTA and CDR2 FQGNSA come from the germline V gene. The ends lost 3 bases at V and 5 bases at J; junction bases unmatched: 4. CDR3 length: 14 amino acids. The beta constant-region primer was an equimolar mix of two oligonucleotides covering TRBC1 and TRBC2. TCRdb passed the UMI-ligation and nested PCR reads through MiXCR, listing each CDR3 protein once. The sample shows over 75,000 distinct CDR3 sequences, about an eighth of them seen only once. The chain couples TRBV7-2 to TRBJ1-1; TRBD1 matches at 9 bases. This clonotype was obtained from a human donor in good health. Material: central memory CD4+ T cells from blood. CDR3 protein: CASSFGTGRTEAFF. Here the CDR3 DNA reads TGTGCCAGCAGCTTTGGGACAGGGAGAACTGAAGCTTTCTTT.